This T cell receptor (beta chain) was profiled in a study of T cell changes during pregnancy in multiple sclerosis. The germline gives CDR1 SGHRS, CDR2 YFSETQ. The V gene lost 7 bases and the J gene lost 4 bases, with 15 bases spanning the gap. This CDR3 region has 14 residues. TCRdb's copy holds only in-frame clones and misses some; the assay was immunoSEQ multiplex PCR. Here the sample spans around 17,000 clones, around 95% being singletons. The V call is TRBV5-1, the J call TRBJ2-1; perhaps TRBD2 as D (6 bases). The clonotype was recovered from a female donor with multiple sclerosis, enrolled in a pregnancy study. The sample here was peripheral blood, taken in the third trimester of pregnancy. The CDR3 nucleotides are TGCGCCAGCGGGACTGGATCAGATTACAATGAGCAGTTCTTC. It is translated as CASGTGSDYNEQFF.